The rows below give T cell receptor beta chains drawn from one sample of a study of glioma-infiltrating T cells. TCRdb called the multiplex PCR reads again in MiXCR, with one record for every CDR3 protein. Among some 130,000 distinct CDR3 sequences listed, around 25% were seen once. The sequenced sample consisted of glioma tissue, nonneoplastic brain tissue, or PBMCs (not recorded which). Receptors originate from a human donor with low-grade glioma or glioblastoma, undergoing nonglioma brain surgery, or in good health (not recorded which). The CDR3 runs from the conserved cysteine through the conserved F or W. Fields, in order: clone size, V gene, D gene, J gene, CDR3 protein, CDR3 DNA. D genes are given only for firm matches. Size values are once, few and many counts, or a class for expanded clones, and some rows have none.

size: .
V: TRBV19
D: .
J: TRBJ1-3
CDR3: CASSRAGSPGNTIYF
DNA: TGTGCCAGTAGTAGGGCAGGGTCACCCGGAAACACCATATATTTT

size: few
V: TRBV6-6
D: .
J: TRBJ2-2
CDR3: CASRTRGGNTGELFF
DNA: TGTGCCAGCAGGACTAGGGGGGGGAACACCGGGGAGCTGTTTTTT

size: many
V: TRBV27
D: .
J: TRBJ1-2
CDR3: CASSLQRNYGYTF
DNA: TGTGCCAGCAGTTTACAGAGGAACTATGGCTACACCTTC

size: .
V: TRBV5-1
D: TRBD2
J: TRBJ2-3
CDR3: CASSLPLAGTTDTQYF
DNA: TGCGCCAGCAGCTTGCCACTAGCGGGGACCACAGATACGCAGTATTTT

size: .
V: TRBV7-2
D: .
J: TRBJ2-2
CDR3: CASSRPTRAGELFF
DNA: TGTGCCAGCAGCCGACCCACGAGGGCCGGGGAGCTGTTTTTT

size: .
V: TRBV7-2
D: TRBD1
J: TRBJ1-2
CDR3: CASSPGLLQGVGGYTF
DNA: TGTGCCAGCAGCCCAGGATTATTGCAGGGGGTCGGTGGCTACACCTTC

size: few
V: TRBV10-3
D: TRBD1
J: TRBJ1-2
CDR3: CAITETGLDGYTF
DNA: TGTGCCATCACCGAGACAGGGTTAGATGGCTACACCTTC

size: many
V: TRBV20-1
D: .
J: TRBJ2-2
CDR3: CSATPGLGGELFF
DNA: TGCAGTGCGACTCCGGGGTTGGGCGGGGAGCTGTTTTTT

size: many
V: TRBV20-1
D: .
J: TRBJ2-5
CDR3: CSASWGRGETQYF
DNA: TGCAGTGCTAGCTGGGGCCGGGGAGAGACCCAGTACTTC

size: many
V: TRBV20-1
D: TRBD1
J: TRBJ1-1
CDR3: CSASHRTGATRSTEAFF
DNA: TGCAGTGCTAGCCATAGGACAGGGGCTACTCGGAGCACTGAAGCTTTCTTT

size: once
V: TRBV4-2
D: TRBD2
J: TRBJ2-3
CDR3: CASSQGTSEATDTQYF
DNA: TGTGCCAGCAGCCAGGGGACTAGCGAGGCCACAGATACGCAGTATTTT

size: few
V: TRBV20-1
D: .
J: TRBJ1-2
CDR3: CSARLQGLYGYTF
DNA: TGCAGTGCTAGACTGCAGGGGCTTTATGGCTACACCTTC

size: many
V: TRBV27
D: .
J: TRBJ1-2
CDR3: CASGYTGGDYGYTF
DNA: TGTGCCAGCGGCTATACTGGGGGAGACTATGGCTACACCTTC

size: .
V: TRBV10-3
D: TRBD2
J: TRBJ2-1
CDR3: CAISDPSGGTAYNEQFF
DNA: TGTGCCATCAGTGATCCTAGCGGGGGGACCGCATACAATGAGCAGTTCTTC

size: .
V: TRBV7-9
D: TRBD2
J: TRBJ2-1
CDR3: CASSQVPPESGGLSSYNEQFF
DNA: TGCGCCAGCAGCCAAGTACCCCCAGAAAGCGGGGGCCTTAGCTCCTACAATGAGCAGTTCTTC

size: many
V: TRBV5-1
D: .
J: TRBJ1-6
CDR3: CASSLGDGGTPLHF
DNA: TGCGCCAGCAGCTTGGGAGATGGTGGTACACCCCTCCACTTT

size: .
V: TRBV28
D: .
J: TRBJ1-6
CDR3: CASSFLQGVDSPLHF
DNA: TGTGCCAGCAGTTTCCTACAGGGAGTCGATTCACCCCTCCACTTT

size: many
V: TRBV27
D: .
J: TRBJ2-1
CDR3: CASRLRGANEQFF
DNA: TGTGCCAGCAGGCTCAGGGGAGCAAATGAGCAGTTCTTC

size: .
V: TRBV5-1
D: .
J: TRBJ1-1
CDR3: CASSQYLAGASTEAFF
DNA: TGCGCCAGCAGCCAGTACCTGGCGGGGGCGAGCACTGAAGCTTTCTTT

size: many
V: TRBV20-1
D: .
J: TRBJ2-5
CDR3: CSARVSTSQETQYF
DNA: TGCAGTGCTAGAGTCTCGACTAGTCAAGAGACCCAGTACTTC

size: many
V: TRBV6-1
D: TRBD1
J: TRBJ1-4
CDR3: CASSYGTANIEKLFF
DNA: TGTGCCAGCAGTTATGGGACAGCGAATATCGAAAAACTGTTTTTT

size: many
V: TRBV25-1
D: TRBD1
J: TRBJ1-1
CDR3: CASSESTGGTEAFF
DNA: TGTGCCAGCAGTGAATCCACAGGGGGAACTGAAGCTTTCTTT

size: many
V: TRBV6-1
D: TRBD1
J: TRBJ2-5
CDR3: CASRTTGGQETQYF
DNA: TGTGCCAGCAGAACGACAGGGGGGCAAGAGACCCAGTACTTC

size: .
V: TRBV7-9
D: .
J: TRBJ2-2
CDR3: CASSISGPTGELFF
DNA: TGTGCCAGCAGTATTAGCGGACCAACCGGGGAGCTGTTTTTT

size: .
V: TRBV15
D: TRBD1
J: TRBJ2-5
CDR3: CATRDSQETQYF
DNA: TGTGCCACTAGGGACAGCCAAGAGACCCAGTACTTC

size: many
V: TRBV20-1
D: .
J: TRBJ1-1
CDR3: CSAPGRGATEAFF
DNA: TGCAGTGCACCAGGGCGGGGTGCCACTGAAGCTTTCTTT

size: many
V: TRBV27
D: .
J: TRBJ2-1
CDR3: CASSLENSAYNEQFF
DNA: TGTGCCAGCAGTTTAGAAAATTCGGCCTACAATGAGCAGTTCTTC

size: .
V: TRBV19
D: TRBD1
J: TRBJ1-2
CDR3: CASTKGDRDREPSNYGYTF
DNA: TGTGCCAGTACTAAAGGGGACCGGGACAGGGAACCTTCGAACTATGGCTACACCTTC

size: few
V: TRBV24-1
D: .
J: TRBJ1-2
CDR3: CATSDSRTSRYGYTF
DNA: TGTGCCACCAGTGATTCTCGGACATCACGCTATGGCTACACCTTC

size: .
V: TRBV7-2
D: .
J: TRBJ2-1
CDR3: CASNPRADVSYNEQFF
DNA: TGTGCCAGCAACCCAAGAGCAGATGTCTCCTACAATGAGCAGTTCTTC

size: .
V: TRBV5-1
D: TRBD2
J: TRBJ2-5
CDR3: CASSPSGVSQETQYF
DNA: TGCGCCAGCAGCCCTAGCGGGGTCTCTCAGGAGACCCAGTACTTC

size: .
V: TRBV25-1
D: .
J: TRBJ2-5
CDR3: CATLGLGLGQETQYF
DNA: TGTGCCACCCTAGGTCTTGGATTGGGACAAGAGACCCAGTACTTC

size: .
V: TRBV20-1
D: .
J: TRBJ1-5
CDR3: CSASLRGRASNQPQHF
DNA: TGCAGTGCTTCCCTCCGAGGAAGGGCTAGCAATCAGCCCCAGCATTTT

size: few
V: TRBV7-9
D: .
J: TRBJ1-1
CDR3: CASSQPGGAEAFF
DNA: TGTGCCAGCAGCCAGCCGGGAGGGGCTGAAGCTTTCTTT

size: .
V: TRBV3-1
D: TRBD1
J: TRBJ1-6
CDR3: CASSHHDRGLQYNSPLHF
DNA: TGTGCCAGCAGCCATCACGACAGGGGGTTGCAATATAATTCACCCCTCCACTTT

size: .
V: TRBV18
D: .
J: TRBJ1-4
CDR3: CASSPDSRNEKLFF
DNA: TGTGCCAGCTCACCCGACAGTAGAAATGAAAAACTGTTTTTT

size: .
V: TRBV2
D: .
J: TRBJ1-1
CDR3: CASIAGIMNTEAFF
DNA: TGTGCCAGCATCGCAGGGATCATGAACACTGAAGCTTTCTTT

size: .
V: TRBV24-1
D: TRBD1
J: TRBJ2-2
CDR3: CATRGQGLEANTGELFF
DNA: TGTGCCACCAGGGGACAGGGGTTGGAAGCGAACACCGGGGAGCTGTTTTTT

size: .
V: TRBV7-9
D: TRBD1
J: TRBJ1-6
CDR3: CASRWTGEYSPLHF
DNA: TGTGCCAGCAGATGGACAGGGGAATATTCACCCCTCCACTTT

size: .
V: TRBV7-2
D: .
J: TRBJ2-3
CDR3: CASSLARGLDTQYF
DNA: TGTGCCAGCAGCTTAGCCAGGGGTTTAGATACGCAGTATTTT

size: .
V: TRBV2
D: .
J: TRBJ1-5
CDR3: CASTQTYSNQPQHF
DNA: TGTGCCAGCACCCAAACATATAGCAATCAGCCCCAGCATTTT

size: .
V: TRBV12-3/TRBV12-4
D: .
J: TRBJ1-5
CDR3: CASSPQVSASNQPQHF
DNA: TGTGCCAGCAGTCCCCAGGTTTCCGCTAGCAATCAGCCCCAGCATTTT

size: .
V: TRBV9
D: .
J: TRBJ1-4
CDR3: CASSDVGNEKLFF
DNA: TGTGCCAGCAGCGATGTTGGTAATGAAAAACTGTTTTTT

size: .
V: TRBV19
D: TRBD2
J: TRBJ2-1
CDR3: CASTTSGAGGLNEQFF
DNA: TGTGCCAGTACTACGTCCGGAGCGGGGGGTTTAAATGAGCAGTTCTTC

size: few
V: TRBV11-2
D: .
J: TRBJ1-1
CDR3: CATKLGQDTEAFF
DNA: TGTGCCACCAAGTTGGGGCAGGATACTGAAGCTTTCTTT